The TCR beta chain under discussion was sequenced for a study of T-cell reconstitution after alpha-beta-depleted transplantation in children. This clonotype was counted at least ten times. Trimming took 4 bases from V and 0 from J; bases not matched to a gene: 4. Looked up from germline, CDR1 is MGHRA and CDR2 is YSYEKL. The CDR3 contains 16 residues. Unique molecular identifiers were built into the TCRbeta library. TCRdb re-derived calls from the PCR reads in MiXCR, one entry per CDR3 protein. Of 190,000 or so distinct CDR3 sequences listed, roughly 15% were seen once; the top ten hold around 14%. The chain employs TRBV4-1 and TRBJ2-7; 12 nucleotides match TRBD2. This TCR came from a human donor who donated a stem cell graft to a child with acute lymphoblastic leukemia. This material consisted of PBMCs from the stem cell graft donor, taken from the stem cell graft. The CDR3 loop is CASSRGLAGSSYEQYF. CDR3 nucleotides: TGCGCCAGCAGCCGCGGACTAGCGGGGAGCTCCTACGAGCAGTACTTC.